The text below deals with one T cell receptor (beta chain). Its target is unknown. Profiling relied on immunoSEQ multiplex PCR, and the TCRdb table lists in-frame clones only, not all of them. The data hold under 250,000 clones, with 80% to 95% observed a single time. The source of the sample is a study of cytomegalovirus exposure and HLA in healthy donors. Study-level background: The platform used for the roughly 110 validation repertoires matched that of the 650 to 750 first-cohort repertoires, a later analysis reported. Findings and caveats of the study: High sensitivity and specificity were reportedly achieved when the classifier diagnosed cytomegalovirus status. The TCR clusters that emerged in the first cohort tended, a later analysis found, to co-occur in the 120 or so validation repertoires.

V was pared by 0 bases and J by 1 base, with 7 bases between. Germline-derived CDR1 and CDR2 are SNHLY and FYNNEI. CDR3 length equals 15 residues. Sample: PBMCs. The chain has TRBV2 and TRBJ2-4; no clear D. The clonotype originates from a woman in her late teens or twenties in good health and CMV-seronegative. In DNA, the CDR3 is TGTGCCAGCAGTGAAGCGCGGTTGGCCAAAAACATTCAGTACTTC. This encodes CASSEARLAKNIQYF. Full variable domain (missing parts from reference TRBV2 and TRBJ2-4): EPEVTQTPSHQVTQMGQEVILRCVPISNHLYFYWYRQILGQKVEFLVSFYNNEISEKSEIFDDQFSVERPDGSNFTLKIRSTKLEDSAMYFCASSEARLAKNIQYFGAGTRLSVL.